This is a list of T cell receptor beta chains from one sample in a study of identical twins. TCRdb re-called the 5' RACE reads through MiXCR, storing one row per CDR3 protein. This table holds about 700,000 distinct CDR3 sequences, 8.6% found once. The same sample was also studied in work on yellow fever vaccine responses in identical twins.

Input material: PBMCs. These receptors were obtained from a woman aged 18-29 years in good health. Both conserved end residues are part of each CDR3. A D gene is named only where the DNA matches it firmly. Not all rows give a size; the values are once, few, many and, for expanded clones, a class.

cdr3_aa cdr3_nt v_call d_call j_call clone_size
CAISASGRGETQYF TGTGCCATCAGTGCAAGCGGGAGAGGAGAGACCCAGTACTTC TRBV10-3 TRBD2 TRBJ2-5 .
CASRQAGTLASGGPNEQFF TGTGCCAGCAGACAAGCGGGTACACTGGCTAGCGGGGGCCCCAATGAGCAGTTCTTC TRBV11-1 TRBD2 TRBJ2-1 .
CAGIYYEQYF TGCGCCGGCATTTACTACGAGCAGTACTTC TRBV10-1 . TRBJ2-7 .
CASSLTRGGTDTQYF TGTGCCAGCAGTTTGACAAGAGGGGGAACAGATACGCAGTATTTT TRBV4-2 . TRBJ2-3 many
CASSLARASGILYEQYF TGTGCCAGCAGTTTAGCGCGGGCTAGCGGGATCCTCTACGAGCAGTACTTC TRBV12-3/TRBV12-4 TRBD2 TRBJ2-7 .
CASSSGTGTRYDQPQHF TGTGCCAGCAGTTCCGGGACAGGGACGCGTTACGATCAGCCCCAGCATTTT TRBV28 TRBD1 TRBJ1-5 .
CASSIGAGQGFSGANVLTF TGTGCCAGCAGTATCGGCGCCGGACAGGGATTCTCTGGGGCCAACGTCCTGACTTTC TRBV6-1 TRBD1 TRBJ2-6 few
CASSATPRVTETQYF TGCGCCAGCAGCGCGACTCCTCGGGTGACAGAGACCCAGTACTTC TRBV5-1 . TRBJ2-5 .
CASSGEGTQYF TGTGCCAGCAGTGGGGAGGGGACCCAGTACTTC TRBV28 TRBD2 TRBJ2-5 few
CASSEQSYGGNEQYF TGTGCCAGCAGTGAACAGTCATATGGGGGAAACGAGCAGTACTTC TRBV2 . TRBJ2-7 many
CSARTGTEAFF TGCAGTGCTAGAACGGGGACTGAAGCTTTCTTT TRBV20-1 . TRBJ1-1 few
CSARDPQAGGSYNEQFF TGCAGTGCTAGAGATCCCCAAGCGGGGGGTTCCTACAATGAGCAGTTCTTC TRBV20-1 TRBD2 TRBJ2-1 few
CASSSPFVMSSYEQYF TGTGCCAGCAGCTCCCCGTTTGTAATGAGCTCCTACGAGCAGTACTTC TRBV7-2 . TRBJ2-7 many
CASSLRLWGQPQHF TGTGCCAGCAGCTTGAGGTTGTGGGGGCAGCCCCAGCATTTT TRBV5-6 . TRBJ1-5 many
CASSVGLAGQETQYF TGTGCCAGCAGCGTCGGACTAGCGGGACAAGAGACCCAGTACTTC TRBV11-2 TRBD2 TRBJ2-5 many
CASSTRGVEAFF TGCGCCAGCAGCACCCGGGGAGTTGAAGCTTTCTTT TRBV5-1 . TRBJ1-1 many
CASSSGPLTDTQYF TGTGCCAGCAGCTCGGGACCGCTCACAGATACGCAGTATTTT TRBV11-2 . TRBJ2-3 .
CASSVSGSETKNIQYF TGTGCCAGCAGCGTATCGGGAAGCGAGACCAAAAACATTCAGTACTTC TRBV9 . TRBJ2-4 .
CASTSISETQYF TGTGCCAGCACGTCCATTTCCGAGACCCAGTACTTC TRBV7-8 . TRBJ2-5 .
CATSRGGTVQDNEQFF TGTGCCACCAGCAGAGGAGGGACGGTGCAGGACAATGAGCAGTTCTTC TRBV15 . TRBJ2-1 few
CSDRGHTDTQYF TGCAGCGACAGGGGGCACACAGATACGCAGTATTTT TRBV29-1 TRBD1 TRBJ2-3 .
CASSYGTSHNEQFF TGTGCCAGCAGTTACGGGACTAGCCACAATGAGCAGTTCTTC TRBV6-5 TRBD2 TRBJ2-1 many
CASSLGQGQGYTF TGTGCCAGCAGTTTAGGGCAGGGACAAGGCTACACCTTC TRBV12-3/TRBV12-4 . TRBJ1-2 few
CSVEARDTYNEQFF TGCAGCGTTGAAGCCCGAGACACCTACAATGAGCAGTTCTTC TRBV29-1 . TRBJ2-1 few
CASGLPRSYEQYF TGTGCCAGCGGATTACCACGCTCCTACGAGCAGTACTTC TRBV28 . TRBJ2-7 few
CASSLEGLATSGRNNEQFF TGTGCCAGCAGCTTAGAAGGGTTAGCTACTAGCGGGAGGAACAATGAGCAGTTCTTC TRBV11-1 TRBD2 TRBJ2-1 .
CSVARQGIESETQYF TGCAGCGTTGCCCGACAGGGGATAGAGTCGGAGACCCAGTACTTC TRBV29-1 TRBD1 TRBJ2-5 many
CASNRRGLTYEQYF TGTGCCAGCAATAGACGGGGGCTCACCTACGAGCAGTACTTC TRBV28 . TRBJ2-7 .
CASSPTGQSDEKLFF TGTGCCAGCAGCCCCACGGGACAATCGGATGAAAAACTGTTTTTT TRBV14 . TRBJ1-4 .
CASSQVGVLGAPEQFF TGCGCCAGCAGCCAAGTGGGAGTACTAGGGGCCCCTGAGCAGTTCTTC TRBV4-3 . TRBJ2-1 many
CSAPRGQGSYGYTF TGCAGTGCGCCCAGGGGGCAGGGAAGCTATGGCTACACCTTC TRBV20-1 TRBD1 TRBJ1-2 few
CASSKQGEANTGELFF TGTGCCAGCAGCAAACAGGGGGAGGCGAACACCGGGGAGCTGTTTTTT TRBV21-1 . TRBJ2-2 few
CASSSRGRGGNQPQHF TGTGCCAGCAGCTCGCGGGGGAGGGGTGGCAATCAGCCCCAGCATTTT TRBV5-6 . TRBJ1-5 few
CASSPLYPPKTGGYGYTF TGTGCCAGCAGTCCACTATACCCCCCTAAGACAGGGGGCTATGGCTACACCTTC TRBV27 TRBD1 TRBJ1-2 few
CASSAGGDEKLFF TGTGCCAGCAGTGCAGGGGGAGACGAAAAACTGTTTTTT TRBV25-1 TRBD1 TRBJ1-4 many
CASSLEGVGTKNIQYF TGTGCCAGCAGCTTAGAAGGGGTGGGGACCAAAAACATTCAGTACTTC TRBV7-9 . TRBJ2-4 .
CASRQSSGNEQFF TGTGCCAGCAGACAGTCATCCGGGAATGAGCAGTTCTTC TRBV7-2 . TRBJ2-1 many
CASSSQGAGGPMNEQFF TGTGCCAGCAGTTCTCAGGGTGCGGGAGGGCCAATGAATGAGCAGTTCTTC TRBV2 TRBD2 TRBJ2-1 few
CASSLDSTGGYEQYF TGTGCCAGCAGCTTAGACAGTACCGGGGGTTACGAGCAGTACTTC TRBV11-2 . TRBJ2-7 few
CASLGAGPYNEQFF TGTGCCAGCTTAGGGGCGGGACCCTACAATGAGCAGTTCTTC TRBV6-1 . TRBJ2-1 .